The present entry profiles one T cell receptor (beta chain) with its context. What it binds is not known. An even split of each subset's genomic DNA across several immunoSEQ plates was performed. As originally analysed: Filtering of immunoSEQ junctional sequences could not match full-length read filtering. Generated by immunoSEQ multiplex PCR, the TCRdb table keeps only in-frame clones and is missing some. The V and J calls and the clone size are those of that table, but D and trimming were determined from the DNA. The sample holds over a million clones, about four fifths seen once. The CDR3 loop spans 14 amino acids. The V end was cut by 7 bases, the J end by 5 bases, with 17 bases between. In germline, CDR1 is MGHRA, CDR2 YSYEKL. This specimen belongs to a study of shared clonotypes between healthy human individuals. On the study more broadly: The plates for each donor numbered three CD4 naive, three CD4 memory, two CD8 naive and one CD8 memory.

The study, taken as a whole, reports: Naive CD4 clonotypes overlapped across a few donors at around 5%.

The clonotype was recovered from a man younger than 35 in good health. Some clones in this sample may be carry-over from other donors' samples. The rearrangement uses TRBV4-1 and TRBJ1-1; D may be TRBD1 (6 bases). The sequencing sample was made of memory CD4+ T cells from PBMCs. Subset given: CD45RA-negative fraction. CDR3 in amino acids: CASTPRGAGTEAFF. In DNA, the CDR3 is TGCGCCAGCACCCCACGGGGGGCTGGGACTGAAGCTTTCTTT.